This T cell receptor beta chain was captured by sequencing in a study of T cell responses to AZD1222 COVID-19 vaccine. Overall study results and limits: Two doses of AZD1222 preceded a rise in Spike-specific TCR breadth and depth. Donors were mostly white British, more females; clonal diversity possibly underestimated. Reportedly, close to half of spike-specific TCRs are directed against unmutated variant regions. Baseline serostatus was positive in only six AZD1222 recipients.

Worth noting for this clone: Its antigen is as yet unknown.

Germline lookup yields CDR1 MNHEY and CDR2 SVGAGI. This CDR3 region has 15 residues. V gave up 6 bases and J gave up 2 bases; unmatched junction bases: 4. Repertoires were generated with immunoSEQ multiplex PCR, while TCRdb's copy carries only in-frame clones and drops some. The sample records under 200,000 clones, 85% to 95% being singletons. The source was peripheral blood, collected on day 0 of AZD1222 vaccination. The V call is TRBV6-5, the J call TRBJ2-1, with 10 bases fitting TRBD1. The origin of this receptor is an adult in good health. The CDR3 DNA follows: TGTGCCAGCAGGACAGGGGGCAGGGCCTACAATGAGCAGTTCTTC. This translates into CASRTGGRAYNEQFF.